The next 16 T cell receptor beta chains were all read from a single sample in a study of neurological immune-mediated disorders. Using its own MiXCR run on the 5' RACE reads, TCRdb lists one record per CDR3 protein. In the table there are more than 70,000 distinct CDR3 sequences, 17% of which are singletons. Sequences were obtained from PBMCs. These TCRs come from a woman aged 40 to 55 in good health.

This clonotype was seen many times. The V gene is TRBV7-2, the J gene TRBJ2-1; D is perhaps TRBD2 (6 bases). This CDR3 has 12 amino acids. V was pared by 5 bases and J by 15 bases, with 17 bases between. The germline V gene has CDR1 SGHTA and CDR2 FQGNSA. DNA for the CDR3: TGTGCCAGCAGCATGGTACGGGGGAACGGGTTCTTC. Protein product: CASSMVRGNGFF.

This clonotype was observed many times. The genes are TRBV7-9 and TRBJ1-1; 9 nucleotides agree with TRBD1. The CDR3 totals 17 residues. Looked up from germline, CDR1 is SEHNR and CDR2 is FQNEAQ (reference sequence). Trimming cost V 1 base and J 4 bases; bases outside gene matches: 10. CDR3 sequence reads: CASSLGWGQGISTEAFF. CDR3 bases: TGTGCCAGCAGCTTAGGATGGGGACAGGGAATCTCCACTGAAGCTTTCTTT.

The sample holds many counts of this clonotype. The V call is TRBV5-1, the J call TRBJ2-1; 14 nucleotides agree with TRBD2. Germline V gene lookup returns CDR1 SGHRS and CDR2 YFSETQ. The CDR3 runs 16 residues. The V gene end was trimmed by 1 base and the J gene end by 8 bases; junction bases not matched to a gene: 5. CDR3 sequence: CASSLMTSGGAYEQFF. CDR3 in DNA: TGCGCCAGCAGCTTGATGACTAGCGGGGGGGCATATGAGCAGTTCTTC.

This clonotype was recorded many times. V gene TRBV12-3 or TRBV12-4 combines with J gene TRBJ2-3; 7 nucleotides align to TRBD1. This CDR3 is 14 amino acids long. V was pared by 6 bases and J by 4 bases, with 7 bases of the junction left unmatched. CDR3 nucleotide sequence: TGTGCCAGCAGGTTACAGGGGACCTCAGATACGCAGTATTTT. Translated: CASRLQGTSDTQYF.

This clonotype was counted many times. The chain employs TRBV12-3 or TRBV12-4 and TRBJ2-3, with 12 bases matching TRBD2. The CDR3 extends over 16 amino acids. V dropped 5 bases and J dropped 2; count of bases not matched to a gene: 5. CDR3 region: CASSPGLAGTTDTQYF. In DNA, the CDR3 is TGTGCCAGCAGTCCCGGACTAGCGGGGACCACAGATACGCAGTATTTT.

This clonotype was detected ten times or more. The chain has TRBV7-2 and TRBJ2-2; 10 positions agree with TRBD2. V lost 5 bases to trimming and J lost 4 bases; unmatched junction nucleotides: 7. The CDR3 sequence is 16 residues long. CDR1 is SGHTA and CDR2 is FQGNSA in the germline V gene. The CDR3 bases are TGTGCCAGCAGCCCCCAGCGGGGGGGGTCCACCGGGGAGCTGTTTTTT. Residues: CASSPQRGGSTGELFF. Full variable domain (rest looked up from reference TRBV7-2 and TRBJ2-2): GAGVSQSPSNKVTEKGKDVELRCDPISGHTALYWYRQSLGQGLEFLIYFQGNSAPDKSGLPSDRFSAERTGGSVSTLTIQRTQQEDSAVYLCASSPQRGGSTGELFFGEGSRLTVL.

This clonotype has a count of ten or more. The gene calls are TRBV5-1 and TRBJ1-1, with D perhaps TRBD1 (6 bases). CDR3 length: 17 residues. With 5 bases removed from V and 4 bases from J, the gap between germline ends came to 24 bases. Germline V CDR1 and CDR2: SGHRS, YFSETQ. CDR3 DNA sequence: TGCGCCAGCAGTCAAGGGATCGGGGGCGTCCGGGCCACTGAAGCTTTCTTT. Encoded protein: CASSQGIGGVRATEAFF.

This clonotype was observed at least ten times. The V and J genes are TRBV6-2 or TRBV6-3 and TRBJ1-2; weak D call: TRBD1 (6 bases). Germline V gives CDR1 MNHEY, CDR2 SVGEGT. The germline V and J ends were trimmed by 7 bases and 4 bases, with 13 bases remaining between them. The CDR3 covers 13 residues. The CDR3 spells CASTSGHTYGYTF. The CDR3 region has the DNA TGTGCCAGCACCTCGGGACACACCTATGGCTACACCTTC.

Many counts were recorded for this clonotype. The chain couples TRBV20-1 to TRBJ1-1; D remains unclear. Trimming stripped 0 bases from V and 7 bases from J, with 9 bases between. CDR1 DFQATT and CDR2 SNEGSKA come from the germline V gene (reference sequence). This CDR3 is built from 12 residues. This CDR3 reads CSARDRKSEAFF. As DNA, the CDR3 is TGCAGTGCTAGAGATCGTAAGAGTGAAGCTTTCTTT.

This clonotype was recorded at least ten times. The chain carries TRBV5-1 and TRBJ2-3; 11 positions agree with TRBD2. Germline lookup yields CDR1 SGHRS and CDR2 YFSETQ. The V gene end was trimmed by 4 bases and the J gene end by 5 bases; junction bases not matched to a gene: 9. The CDR3 runs 16 residues. CDR3 sequence: CASSPRLAGGQDTQYF. In DNA form, the CDR3 reads TGCGCCAGCAGCCCTCGCCTAGCGGGGGGTCAAGATACGCAGTATTTT.

The table lists this clonotype with many counts. The chain couples TRBV10-3 to TRBJ2-3, with unresolved D. The CDR3 contains 13 residues. Trimming took off 7 bases at V and 1 base at J, with 9 bases between the two ends. The V gene's germline CDR1 is ENHRY and CDR2 SYGVKD. This CDR3 reads CAITGYRTDTQYF. The CDR3 DNA reads as TGTGCCATCACCGGGTACCGCACAGATACGCAGTATTTT.

This clonotype has ten or more counts. The V gene is TRBV20-1, the J gene TRBJ2-3; D is perhaps TRBD1 (6 bases). Trimming cost V 6 bases and J 6 bases, with 19 bases left between them. CDR3 length equals 14 residues. CDR1 is DFQATT, CDR2 SNEGSKA, per germline (reference sequence). The CDR3 protein is CSAHRESRVDTQYF. The CDR3 DNA reads as TGCAGTGCCCACAGGGAGTCCAGGGTGGATACGCAGTATTTT.

This clonotype was seen repeatedly, ten times or more. The V gene is TRBV20-1, the J gene TRBJ1-1; D is perhaps TRBD1 (5 bases). The V gene lost 0 bases and the J gene lost 1 base, with 12 bases spanning the gap. CDR3 length: 15 amino acids. Germline V gene lookup returns CDR1 DFQATT and CDR2 SNEGSKA (reference sequence). CDR3 coding DNA: TGCAGTGCTAGAGATGCGGGGGGAGGGAACACTGAAGCTTTCTTT. Its translation: CSARDAGGGNTEAFF.

For this clonotype: With a much larger clone just one base away, this may be a read error. The CDR3 bases are TGCACCAGCAGCCAAGAACCCAATGAGCAGTTCTTC. Protein sequence: CTSSQEPNEQFF. The rearrangement uses TRBV4-1 and TRBJ2-1; D uncertain. This CDR3 is built from 12 residues. Germline V gives CDR1 MGHRA, CDR2 YSYEKL.

The chain uses TRBV4-3 and TRBJ2-1; 11 nucleotides line up with TRBD1. After removal of 1 base from V and 7 bases from J, the junction contained 3 bases not matched to a gene. Germline loops: CDR1 LGHNA, CDR2 YSLEER. The CDR3 has 15 amino acids. DNA for the CDR3: TGCGCCAGCAGCCAAGTAGGGACAGGGGGAAATGAGCAGTTCTTC. Protein: CASSQVGTGGNEQFF.

This clonotype was seen ten or more times. The chain employs TRBV20-1 and TRBJ2-3; 10 nucleotides agree with TRBD2. Germline lookup yields CDR1 DFQATT and CDR2 SNEGSKA (reference sequence). The CDR3 totals 16 residues. With V trimmed by 4 bases and J by 2 bases, 9 bases remained unmatched. CDR3 loop: CSAIGLAGGYTDTQYF. As DNA, the CDR3 is TGCAGTGCTATCGGGTTAGCGGGGGGTTACACAGATACGCAGTATTTT.